These 32 T cell receptor beta chains share one sample of origin, sequenced in a study of CD8 T cells in ankylosing spondylitis listed by TCRdb under 2017. Libraries were built with 5' RACE. The reads were generated on an Illumina HiSeq 2500. The public reads were run again by TCRdb, first through fastp at Q25 and then through MiXCR, and only productive beta chains were kept. Each entry is one CDR3 protein sequence, shown with its most common DNA and genes. Across this sample there are fewer than 250,000 distinct CDR3 sequences, with roughly 32% seen only once. The ten largest clonotypes hold approximately 4% of the sample. Input material: blood, either unsorted or a sorted T cell fraction (not recorded which). These receptors originate from a male donor with ankylosing spondylitis or in good health (not recorded which).

The rearrangement links TRBV5-1 to TRBJ2-5; D is unresolved. Germline assignment: CDR1 SGHRS and CDR2 YFSETQ. The length of the CDR3 is 12 residues. V gave up 4 bases and J gave up 1 base, with 5 bases separating them. The DNA for the CDR3 is TGCGCCAGCAGCCCAGCCCAAGAGACCCAGTACTTC. This sequence encodes CASSPAQETQYF.

This clonotype occurred many times. V and J are TRBV20-1 and TRBJ2-5; D is perhaps TRBD2 (5 bases). This CDR3 is built from 11 residues. V lost 5 bases and J 5 bases, leaving 9 bases between the germline ends. Germline assignment: CDR1 DFQATT and CDR2 SNEGSKA (reference sequence). CDR3 residues: CSAQSGETQYF. The CDR3 region has the DNA TGCAGTGCTCAGTCGGGGGAGACCCAGTACTTC.

The table lists this clonotype with a few counts. The chain carries TRBV10-3 and TRBJ2-3, with D maybe TRBD1 (6 bases). This CDR3 has 16 residues. Germline CDR1 is ENHRY and CDR2 is SYGVKD. Trimming removed 6 bases at V and 0 bases at J, with 16 bases between. The CDR3 spells CAIRGGPGHSTDTQYF. CDR3 in DNA: TGTGCCATCAGAGGGGGACCGGGACATAGCACAGATACGCAGTATTTT.

This clonotype was counted between two and nine times. This chain uses TRBV12-3 or TRBV12-4 with TRBJ2-7, with 8 bases fitting TRBD2. V was pared by 10 bases and J by 2 bases, with 10 bases of the junction left unmatched. This CDR3 has 14 amino acids. CDR3 nucleotides: TGTGCCATAACGGGGGGGGCCGTCACCTACGAGCAGTACTTC. Its protein is CAITGGAVTYEQYF.

The chain couples TRBV29-1 to TRBJ2-1; 7 bases match TRBD2. Germline CDR1 is SQVTM and CDR2 is ANQGSEA. The length of the CDR3 is 14 residues. The junction had 5 bases not matched to a gene; V was cut back by 0 bases and J by 6 bases. Written as DNA, the CDR3 is TGCAGCGTTGAAGAGGGAGGGCAGGGCAATGAGCAGTTCTTC. Translating gives CSVEEGGQGNEQFF.

V usage is TRBV6-5 and J usage is TRBJ2-2, with 9 bases fitting TRBD1. Germline V gene data show CDR1 as MNHEY and CDR2 as SVGAGI. The ends lost 4 bases at V and 5 bases at J; junction bases unmatched: 11. This CDR3 spans 17 amino acids. CDR3 nucleotide sequence: TGTGCCAGCAGTTCTCCACCGGGACAGGGAGGTACCGGGGAGCTGTTTTTT. The encoded protein is CASSSPPGQGGTGELFF.

The gene calls are TRBV4-1 and TRBJ2-5, with D unclear. V lost 1 base and J lost 3, with 6 bases in between. Germline V gene sequence: CDR1 MGHRA, CDR2 YSYEKL. The length of the CDR3 is 13 residues. The CDR3 reads CASSQGYEETQYF. The CDR3 DNA reads as TGCGCCAGCAGCCAAGGGTATGAAGAGACCCAGTACTTC.

This clonotype was detected only a few times. This sequence joins TRBV12-3 or TRBV12-4 and TRBJ2-6; D is ambiguous. The CDR3 loop spans 14 amino acids. Deletions cut 6 bases from V and 3 bases from J, with 9 bases between. This CDR3 reads CASRLRFGANVLTF. The CDR3 DNA reads as TGTGCCAGCAGGTTACGGTTTGGGGCCAACGTCCTGACTTTC.

This clonotype was counted only a few times. The CDR3 region has the DNA TGTGCCAGCAGCCCGGGACTAGCGGGGGTGTTTGAGCAGTTCTTC. Amino acid sequence: CASSPGLAGVFEQFF. V and J are TRBV7-9 and TRBJ2-1; 14 nucleotides agree with TRBD2. Unmatched junction bases numbered 6, after V lost 5 bases and J lost 9 bases. The CDR3 consists of 15 residues. Germline V gene data show CDR1 as SEHNR and CDR2 as FQNEAQ (reference sequence).

In its sample, this clonotype was seen a few times. The chain links TRBV7-2 to TRBJ2-3; 9 bases fit TRBD1. The CDR3 totals 15 residues. Germline V gene sequence: CDR1 SGHTA, CDR2 FQGNSA. V shed 5 bases and J 3 bases; nucleotides not matched to a gene: 6. CDR3 nucleotides: TGTGCCAGCAGCACCCGGACAGGGGCTACAGATACGCAGTATTTT. Its translation: CASSTRTGATDTQYF. Full variable domain (outside the CDR3, taken from reference TRBV7-2 and TRBJ2-3): GAGVSQSPSNKVTEKGKDVELRCDPISGHTALYWYRQSLGQGLEFLIYFQGNSAPDKSGLPSDRFSAERTGGSVSTLTIQRTQQEDSAVYLCASSTRTGATDTQYFGPGTRLTVL.

This chain joins TRBV20-1 and TRBJ1-2; a weak D match, TRBD1 (5 bases). Germline-derived CDR1 and CDR2 are DFQATT and SNEGSKA (reference sequence). The CDR3 extends over 12 amino acids. The V end was cut by 4 bases, the J end by 0 bases, with 6 bases between. This chain's CDR3 is CSATGSNYGYTF. CDR3 sequence (DNA): TGCAGTGCTACAGGGTCTAACTATGGCTACACCTTC.

This clonotype was seen a handful of times. V usage is TRBV4-1 and J usage is TRBJ2-3; weak D call: TRBD2 (6 bases). CDR3 length equals 13 residues. Germline V lookup: CDR1 MGHRA, CDR2 YSYEKL. The V end was cut by 3 bases, the J end by 3 bases, with 7 bases between. As DNA, the CDR3 is TGCGCCAGCAGCCAGGGGAGGACAGATACGCAGTATTTT. This sequence encodes CASSQGRTDTQYF.

The CDR3 spells CAISLTSGAQETQYF. In DNA, the CDR3 is TGTGCCATCAGCCTGACTAGCGGGGCCCAAGAGACCCAGTACTTC. The rearrangement links TRBV10-3 to TRBJ2-5; 11 bases map to TRBD2. Trimming took 6 bases from V and 1 from J; bases not matched to a gene: 4. Germline-derived CDR1 and CDR2 are ENHRY and SYGVKD. This CDR3 spans 15 amino acids.

The chain is built from TRBV20-1 and TRBJ2-1, with TRBD2 matching over 12 bases. The CDR3 totals 15 residues. CDR1 is DFQATT, CDR2 SNEGSKA, per germline (reference sequence). The V gene end was trimmed by 5 bases and the J gene end by 8 bases; junction bases not matched to a gene: 10. CDR3 DNA: TGCAGTGCTGAGACTAGCGGGGGACCAGGGGATGAGCAGTTCTTC. Translating it yields CSAETSGGPGDEQFF.

The gene calls are TRBV7-9 and TRBJ2-7; D gene unclear. CDR3 length equals 16 residues. V shed 1 base and J shed 4 bases, with 17 bases lying between them. Germline CDR1 and CDR2: SEHNR and FQNEAQ (reference sequence). CDR3 in DNA: TGTGCCAGCAGCTTAGTGGGTGGGCAGGTTTGGTACGAGCAGTACTTC. As protein: CASSLVGGQVWYEQYF.

The chain carries TRBV14 and TRBJ2-5; a possible D gene is TRBD2 (6 bases). Per germline, CDR1 SGHDN and CDR2 FVKESK. V was cut by 3 bases and J by 2 bases, with 22 bases left in between. The CDR3 runs to 18 residues. The DNA for the CDR3 is TGTGCCAGCAGCCATTGGGTCCTGGGGGGAGAGGTACAAGAGACCCAGTACTTC. Its translation is CASSHWVLGGEVQETQYF.

This rearrangement joins TRBV19 to TRBJ1-4; D is ambiguous. The CDR3 totals 14 residues. Trimming took 5 bases from V and 3 from J, leaving 10 bases between them. Germline loops: CDR1 LNHDA, CDR2 SQIVND (reference sequence). The CDR3 bases are TGTGCCAGTAGTGTCGGGCCAGCTAATGAAAAACTGTTTTTT. Encoded protein: CASSVGPANEKLFF.

This chain links TRBV20-1 with TRBJ2-4; D is ambiguous. This CDR3 comprises 13 residues. From germline, CDR1 is DFQATT and CDR2 SNEGSKA (reference sequence). V was pared by 3 bases and J by 2 bases, with 8 bases between. In nucleotides, the CDR3 is TGCAGTGCTAGTAGGCCCACCAAAAACATTCAGTACTTC. It yields the protein CSASRPTKNIQYF.

This chain connects TRBV5-1 to TRBJ2-1; D might be TRBD1 or TRBD2, each matching 5 bases. Germline values: CDR1 SGHRS, CDR2 YFSETQ. This CDR3 has 13 residues. V was shortened by 5 bases and J by 6 bases, with 12 bases between the two germline ends. CDR3 DNA sequence: TGCGCCAGCAGTCCGGGACGCCTCAATGAGCAGTTCTTC. Residues: CASSPGRLNEQFF.

This clonotype was found a few times. The chain's CDR3 is CASSFRGGDQYF. In DNA, the CDR3 is TGTGCCAGCAGTTTTAGAGGGGGCGACCAGTACTTC. The chain carries TRBV12-3 or TRBV12-4 and TRBJ2-7, with 7 bases aligning to TRBD1. The V and J ends lost 3 bases and 10 bases, in that order; junction bases with no gene match: 6. This CDR3 contains 12 residues.

This clonotype has more than one count but fewer than ten. As DNA, the CDR3 is TGTGCCAGCAGTGACTCAGCGGGGGGCTACAATGAGCAGTTCTTC. Its protein product is CASSDSAGGYNEQFF. The chain recombines TRBV6-4 with TRBJ2-1; 9 bases fit TRBD2. Germline V gene sequence: CDR1 MRHNA, CDR2 SNTAGT. This CDR3 is built from 15 residues. Trimming removed 0 bases from V and 3 bases from J; junction bases left unmatched: 0.

This clonotype was counted once. The CDR3 region has the DNA TGTGCCAGCAGCTTGGAAACAGGGGCCCAGTACTTC. Amino acids: CASSLETGAQYF. The chain links TRBV11-2 to TRBJ2-5; 7 bases map to TRBD1. CDR1 SGHAT and CDR2 FQNNGV come from the germline V gene. Trimming at V came to 3 bases and at J to 9 bases, leaving 4 bases not matched to a gene. CDR3 length: 12 amino acids.

This clonotype was counted only a few times. The chain joins TRBV20-1 to TRBJ2-1; the D gene could be TRBD1 or TRBD2 (6 bases each). This CDR3 region has 13 residues. CDR1 is DFQATT and CDR2 is SNEGSKA in the germline V gene (reference sequence). Trimming cost V 3 bases and J 3 bases, with 9 bases left between them. CDR3 nucleotide sequence: TGCAGTGCTAGGGGGGGCAACTACAATGAGCAGTTCTTC. It specifies CSARGGNYNEQFF.

The rearrangement uses TRBV6-5 and TRBJ1-4; D unresolved. The CDR3 length is 13 residues. Germline V CDR1 and CDR2: MNHEY, SVGAGI. V dropped 3 bases and J dropped 11 bases, with 13 bases sitting between them. Written as DNA, the CDR3 is TGTGCCAGCAGTTATGGGCCCCCCGGGAAACTGTTTTTT. It codes for CASSYGPPGKLFF.

A few counts support this clonotype. V usage is TRBV20-1 and J usage is TRBJ2-5, with TRBD2 matching 8 bases. Germline V gene lookup returns CDR1 DFQATT and CDR2 SNEGSKA (reference sequence). This CDR3 comprises 14 residues. J lost 2 bases, V lost 8 bases, and 10 bases had no gene match. The CDR3 protein is CSPLLLAGQETQYF. The CDR3 DNA sequence: TGCAGTCCACTCCTATTAGCGGGACAAGAGACCCAGTACTTC.

CDR3 sequence: CASSDFKGPYEQYF. DNA of the CDR3: TGTGCCAGCAGTGATTTCAAGGGGCCCTACGAGCAGTACTTC. The V and J genes are TRBV2 and TRBJ2-7; the D gene is possibly TRBD1 (5 bases). The ends were cut back, 3 bases at V and 2 bases at J, with 11 bases in the middle. The CDR3 runs to 14 residues. Germline V lookup: CDR1 SNHLY, CDR2 FYNNEI.

The chain links TRBV5-1 to TRBJ1-2, with TRBD1 identical over 7 bases. The V gene end was trimmed by 4 bases and the J gene end by 0 bases; junction bases not matched to a gene: 6. Germline V gene lookup returns CDR1 SGHRS and CDR2 YFSETQ. The CDR3 sequence is 15 residues long. The CDR3 reads CASSPGQNTNYGYTF. In DNA, the CDR3 is TGCGCCAGCAGCCCGGGACAGAACACTAACTATGGCTACACCTTC.

J is TRBJ1-2 and V is TRBV5-6, with TRBD1 matching over 8 bases. Per germline, CDR1 SGHDT and CDR2 YYEEEE. This CDR3 region has 16 residues. Germline trimming cut 4 bases from V and 7 bases from J; bases unmatched to any gene: 15. For the CDR3, the DNA is TGTGCCAGCAGCCAACCGGGACAGGCGATCCTCTTTGGCTACACCTTC. The encoded protein is CASSQPGQAILFGYTF.

This clonotype has a handful of counts. This chain links TRBV20-1 with TRBJ1-2; no reliable D call. The germline V gene encodes CDR1 DFQATT and CDR2 SNEGSKA (reference sequence). The CDR3 length is 12 residues. V was cut by 3 bases and J by 7 bases, with 12 bases left in between. The CDR3 DNA follows: TGCAGTGCTAGTTCTCGGGAGGGTGGCTACACCTTC. This sequence encodes CSASSREGGYTF.

The chain's CDR3 is CASSYADRAYGYTF. CDR3 DNA sequence: TGTGCCAGCAGCTATGCTGACAGAGCCTATGGCTACACCTTC. V usage is TRBV12-3 or TRBV12-4 and J usage is TRBJ1-2; D possibly corresponds to TRBD1 (5 bases). CDR3 size: 14 residues. Deletions cut 6 bases from V and 4 bases from J, with 15 bases between.

This clonotype came up a few times. The V call is TRBV6-5, the J call TRBJ2-1; D gene unclear. From germline, CDR1 is MNHEY and CDR2 SVGAGI. The CDR3 is 14 amino acids. V gave up 0 bases and J gave up 5 bases, with 8 bases separating them. CDR3 in DNA: TGTGCCAGCAGTTACTCCAACCTGGACAATGAGCAGTTCTTC. Its protein is CASSYSNLDNEQFF.

Many counts were recorded for this clonotype. The chain employs TRBV20-1 and TRBJ1-2; TRBD1 matches 8 bases. This CDR3 has 13 residues. The V segment lost 5 bases and the J segment 4 bases; nucleotides outside the gene matches: 6. Germline values: CDR1 DFQATT, CDR2 SNEGSKA (reference sequence). The CDR3 bases are TGCAGTGCTTCGGGACAGGATTTCTATGGCTACACCTTC. Its translation: CSASGQDFYGYTF.